The 16 T cell receptor beta chains presented below share a single source sample, sequenced in a study of beta chain features in type 1 diabetes. These TCRs are of unknown antigen specificity. Study observations and caveats: Shorter TCRB CDR3s, moderately but significantly so, marked every one of the four CD4+ subsets in Type 1 diabetes patients.

TCRB transcripts that were expressed got sequenced, as all of the isolated RNA had been reverse transcribed. Produced via immunoSEQ multiplex PCR; TCRdb's table is partial and in-frame only. Found here are under 300,000 clones, about 14% of them singletons; the top ten hold approximately 0.018%. Sequenced material: naive CD4+ T cells from blood. Every receptor here comes from a man aged 30 to 39 with type 1 diabetes.

This clone appeared a few times. The genes are TRBV2 and TRBJ1-2, with D perhaps TRBD1 (6 bases). V was pared by 8 bases and J by 0 bases, with 10 bases between. CDR1 is SNHLY, CDR2 FYNNEI, per germline. The CDR3 covers 13 residues. CDR3 DNA sequence: TGTGCCAGCCAGGGGACGGCTAACTATGGCTACACCTTC. Amino acid sequence: CASQGTANYGYTF.

This clone appeared a few times. The chain recombines TRBV4-1 with TRBJ2-1; possible D gene TRBD2, 6 bases. V gave up 1 base and J gave up 0 bases, with 10 bases separating them. This CDR3 spans 16 amino acids. Germline CDR1 reads MGHRA; CDR2 reads YSYEKL. CDR3 DNA: TGCGCCAGCAGCCAAGCTCGGGGGAGCTCCTACAATGAGCAGTTCTTC. Translated: CASSQARGSSYNEQFF.

This clone was recorded a few times. V gene TRBV7-9 combines with J gene TRBJ1-2; TRBD1 might be the D (5 bases). The V gene's germline CDR1 is SEHNR and CDR2 FQNEAQ (reference sequence). This CDR3 comprises 13 residues. The V gene lost 5 bases and the J gene lost 2 bases, with 9 bases spanning the gap. The CDR3 DNA is TGTGCCAGCAGCCAGGGCCAAAACTATGGCTACACCTTC. It encodes CASSQGQNYGYTF. The variable domain in full, with the rest retrieved from reference TRBV7-9 and TRBJ1-2, is DTGVSQNPRHKITKRGQNVTFRCDPISEHNRLYWYRQTLGQGPEFLTYFQNEAQLEKSRLLSDRFSAERPKGSFSTLEIQRTEQGDSAMYLCASSQGQNYGYTFGSGTRLTVV.

The rearrangement links TRBV6-5 to TRBJ2-1; 7 bases fit TRBD1. Germline assignment: CDR1 MNHEY and CDR2 SVGAGI. Losses at the gene ends were 10 bases for V and 5 bases for J; bases not matched to a gene: 11. The CDR3 runs 14 residues. The CDR3 DNA follows: TGTGCCACCATTAAGGGGGCCGAAGACAATGAGCAGTTCTTC. Its protein product is CATIKGAEDNEQFF.

This chain links TRBV29-1 with TRBJ2-3; 9 nucleotides align to TRBD1. Germline CDR1 SQVTM, CDR2 ANQGSEA. V lost 7 bases and J lost 4; bases outside the gene matches: 12. The CDR3 is made up of 15 amino acids. The CDR3 DNA is TGCAGCGCCCAAGTCGGGACAGGGCTGCCAGATACGCAGTATTTT. Translated, it gives CSAQVGTGLPDTQYF.

The chain employs TRBV7-9 and TRBJ2-3, with TRBD1 matching 7 bases. The CDR3 has 18 amino acids. Germline lookup yields CDR1 SEHNR and CDR2 FQNEAQ (reference sequence). J was trimmed by 0 bases and V by 1 base; bases with no gene match: 10. The CDR3 region has the DNA TGTGCCAGCAGCTTAGGGAGTGGCAGGGGGTCAAGCACAGATACGCAGTATTTT. Translating gives CASSLGSGRGSSTDTQYF.

This clone has a handful of counts. Other DNA variants within this sample encode the same CDR3. CDR3 nucleotide sequence: TGTGCCAGCTCACCGGGAGGGAGCTACAATGAGCAGTTCTTC. Protein sequence: CASSPGGSYNEQFF. The chain joins TRBV18 to TRBJ2-1; 7 bases align to TRBD2. Trimming removed 3 bases from V and 3 bases from J; junction bases left unmatched: 2. The CDR3 has 14 residues. From germline, CDR1 is KGHSH and CDR2 LQKENI. The full variable domain, rest sourced from reference TRBV18 and TRBJ2-1, is NAGVMQNPRHLVRRRGQEARLRCSPMKGHSHVYWYRQLPEEGLKFMVYLQKENIIDESGMPKERFSAEFPKEGPSILRIQQVVRGDSAAYFCASSPGGSYNEQFFGPGTRLTVL.

This clone has just a few counts. The chain couples TRBV7-2 to TRBJ2-7, with D maybe TRBD1 (5 bases). The CDR3 has 12 residues. Germline V lookup: CDR1 SGHTA, CDR2 FQGNSA. Trimming stripped 6 bases from V and 1 base from J, with 7 bases between. The CDR3 nucleotides are TGTGCCAGCAGGGGGCGGTCCTACGAGCAGTACTTC. Amino acid sequence: CASRGRSYEQYF.

This clone was observed a few times. This chain joins TRBV7-2 and TRBJ2-6, with unresolved D. V was cut by 5 bases and J by 1 base, with 9 bases left in between. The CDR3 runs 15 residues. Germline V gives CDR1 SGHTA, CDR2 FQGNSA. CDR3 loop: CASSPVRSGANVLTF. CDR3 sequence (DNA): TGTGCCAGCAGCCCCGTGAGGTCTGGGGCCAACGTCCTGACTTTC.

The chain employs TRBV5-4 and TRBJ2-5; weak D call: TRBD2 (5 bases). This CDR3 comprises 14 residues. V lost 6 bases, J lost 5 bases, and 17 bases lay in between. The germline gives CDR1 SGHNT, CDR2 YYREEE (reference sequence). The CDR3 reads CASTLGRVEETQYF. In DNA form, the CDR3 reads TGTGCCAGCACCCTCGGGCGGGTAGAGGAGACCCAGTACTTC.

The chain joins TRBV7-8 to TRBJ1-2; TRBD1 matches 7 bases. The CDR3 spans 13 residues. V was clipped by 5 bases and J by 6 bases; unmatched bases: 6. The germline V gene has CDR1 SGHVS and CDR2 FQNEAQ. The DNA for the CDR3 is TGTGCCAGCAGCCCTACAGGGGTAGATGGCTACACCTTC. Protein product: CASSPTGVDGYTF.

The genes are TRBV7-8 and TRBJ2-3, with D possibly matching TRBD2 (6 bases). The CDR3 is made up of 14 amino acids. Trimming removed 2 bases at V and 3 bases at J, with 9 bases between. Germline lookup yields CDR1 SGHVS and CDR2 FQNEAQ. The CDR3 coding sequence is TGTGCCAGCAGCTTATGGAGCGGGACAGATACGCAGTATTTT. Its translation is CASSLWSGTDTQYF.

This clone was found a few times. This rearrangement joins TRBV5-1 to TRBJ2-7; 10 positions match TRBD1. Germline CDR1 and CDR2: SGHRS and YFSETQ. This CDR3 is 15 amino acids long. V trimming: 4 bases; J trimming: 1 base; junction bases outside the gene matches: 5. The CDR3 DNA is TGCGCCAGCAGCACCGGACAGGGGGAATCCTACGAGCAGTACTTC. Translation gives CASSTGQGESYEQYF.

In DNA form, the CDR3 reads TGTGCTAGCGGAATACAGGGGGGGACCTACGAGCAGTACTTC. Translating it yields CASGIQGGTYEQYF. This chain connects TRBV12-5 to TRBJ2-7, with D maybe TRBD1 (8 bases). V lost 9 bases and J 2 bases, leaving 17 bases between the germline ends. The CDR3 runs to 14 residues. Germline-derived CDR1 and CDR2 are LGHNT and FRNRAP.

The V call is TRBV4-2, the J call TRBJ2-7, with TRBD1 as a possible D gene (6 bases). The germline CDR1 and CDR2 sequences are LGHNA and YNFKEQ. This CDR3 has 17 amino acids. Trimming cost V 4 bases and J 0 bases, with 19 bases left between them. Here the CDR3 DNA reads TGTGCCAGCAGCCTAGATTTATCCGGGACAACCTCCTACGAGCAGTACTTC. It codes for CASSLDLSGTTSYEQYF.

The rearrangement joins TRBV6-5 to TRBJ2-7, with TRBD2 as a possible D gene (5 bases). The CDR3 runs to 16 residues. CDR1 and CDR2 (germline): MNHEY, SVGAGI. The ends were cut back, 0 bases at V and 4 bases at J, with 16 bases in the middle. CDR3 residues: CASSYSRAMTTYEQYF. In DNA, the CDR3 is TGTGCCAGCAGTTACTCGAGGGCTATGACGACGTACGAGCAGTACTTC.